This T cell receptor (beta chain) was sequenced for a study of T cell changes during pregnancy in multiple sclerosis. Germline V gene lookup returns CDR1 MDHEN and CDR2 SYDVKM. CDR3 length equals 13 residues. The V gene end was trimmed by 6 bases and the J gene end by 1 base; junction bases not matched to a gene: 0. Measured with immunoSEQ multiplex PCR; TCRdb has only the in-frame clones, and not every one. The sample lists about 38,000 clones; approximately 90% were seen once. The source is a female donor in good health, enrolled as a control in a pregnancy study. Sequenced material: CD4+ T cells from peripheral blood mononuclear cells, taken in the third trimester of pregnancy. The rearrangement uses TRBV28 and TRBJ1-3; the match to TRBD1 covers 7 bases. DNA for the CDR3: TGTGCCAGCAGGACAGGGTCTGGAAACACCATATATTTT. Translated: CASRTGSGNTIYF.